This is a list of T cell receptor beta chains from one sample in a study of a mutant IDH1 vaccine in newly diagnosed glioma. TCRdb's table, derived via immunoSEQ multiplex PCR, lists solely in-frame clones and lacks some. The data show about 68,000 clones, roughly 84% seen once. These receptors' antigens are unknown. This specimen was PBMCs, taken from a glioma patient whose treatment included an IDH1 peptide vaccine. The source is a man younger than 35 with glioma. Both conserved end residues are part of each CDR3. D genes are given only for firm matches. Not every row has a clone size; where given, it reads once, few, many or a size class.

V gene	J gene	clone size	D gene	CDR3 protein	CDR3 DNA
TRBV18	TRBJ2-5	.	.	CASSFQETQYF	TGTGCCAGCTCTTTCCAAGAGACCCAGTACTTC
TRBV7-2	TRBJ2-7	.	.	CASSPSWNSYEQYF	TGTGCCAGCAGCCCATCCTGGAACTCCTACGAGCAGTACTTC
TRBV7-3	TRBJ2-3	.	.	CASSLIGGTSTDTQYF	TGTGCCAGCAGCTTAATAGGCGGAACTAGCACAGATACGCAGTATTTT
TRBV5-8	TRBJ1-1	.	.	CASSLMWGEGTEAFF	TGTGCCAGCAGCTTGATGTGGGGCGAGGGCACTGAAGCTTTCTTT
TRBV30	TRBJ1-1	.	.	CAWSVISLDTEAFF	TGTGCCTGGAGTGTCATATCCCTCGACACTGAAGCTTTCTTT
TRBV7-2	TRBJ2-7	.	.	CASSRVGLISYEQYF	TGTGCCAGCAGCCGAGTGGGACTGATCTCCTACGAGCAGTACTTC
TRBV19	TRBJ2-2	.	TRBD2	CASSWGGGASGELFF	TGTGCCAGTAGTTGGGGCGGGGGGGCCTCCGGGGAGCTGTTTTTT
TRBV29-1	TRBJ1-2	.	.	CSVEDAGYGYTF	TGCAGCGTTGAAGACGCAGGCTATGGCTACACCTTC
TRBV19	TRBJ1-2	.	TRBD1	CASSIAGTANYGYTF	TGTGCCAGTAGTATAGCCGGGACAGCTAACTATGGCTACACCTTC
TRBV27	TRBJ1-5	.	.	CASSLGQGNQPQHF	TGTGCCAGCAGCTTAGGGCAGGGCAATCAGCCCCAGCATTTT
TRBV29-1	TRBJ1-1	.	TRBD1	CSARTGGPRREAFF	TGCAGCGCACGTACAGGGGGCCCCAGGCGTGAAGCTTTCTTT
TRBV2	TRBJ1-5	.	.	CASSEHKGLNQPQHF	TGTGCCAGCAGTGAACACAAGGGTTTAAATCAGCCCCAGCATTTT
TRBV9	TRBJ1-2	.	.	CASSVGYGGLEGYTF	TGTGCCAGCAGCGTAGGATACGGGGGGTTGGAGGGCTACACCTTC
TRBV7-9	TRBJ2-3	.	TRBD2	CASTPGGVVTDTQYF	TGTGCCAGCACCCCGGGAGGGGTAGTTACCGATACGCAGTATTTT
TRBV2	TRBJ1-5	.	.	CASSEGDSNQPQHF	TGTGCCAGCAGTGAAGGGGATAGCAATCAGCCCCAGCATTTT
TRBV7-9	TRBJ1-5	few	.	CASSLEEGQPQHF	TGTGCCAGCAGCTTAGAGGAAGGGCAGCCCCAGCATTTT
TRBV19	TRBJ1-1	.	.	CASSIRLIQRASLNTEAFF	TGTGCCAGTAGTATAAGGCTGATTCAAAGAGCGTCCTTGAACACTGAAGCTTTCTTT
TRBV5-1	TRBJ2-1	.	.	CASTSNLGVNEQFF	TGCGCCAGCACCTCCAACCTGGGGGTTAATGAGCAGTTCTTC
TRBV27	TRBJ2-7	.	TRBD1	CASSGQGDYEQYF	TGTGCCAGCAGTGGACAGGGGGACTACGAGCAGTACTTC
TRBV5-4	TRBJ1-1	.	.	CASSPVGNTEAFF	TGTGCCAGCAGCCCGGTTGGCAACACTGAAGCTTTCTTT
TRBV18	TRBJ2-7	.	.	CASSPNRAREQYF	TGTGCCAGCTCACCAAACAGGGCGCGCGAGCAGTACTTC
TRBV25-1	TRBJ2-6	.	.	CASSEFIGSSGANVLTF	TGTGCCAGCAGTGAATTTATAGGGAGCTCTGGGGCCAACGTCCTGACTTTC
TRBV19	TRBJ1-1	.	.	CASSPPGRLTEAFF	TGTGCCAGTAGTCCTCCCGGGCGCCTCACTGAAGCTTTCTTT
TRBV7-8	TRBJ1-4	.	TRBD1	CASSLWWRGLNGSEKLFF	TGTGCCAGCAGCTTATGGTGGAGGGGGCTCAACGGGAGTGAAAAACTGTTTTTT
TRBV6-5	TRBJ1-5	.	TRBD1	CASSPGTGLNQPQHF	TGTGCCAGCAGCCCAGGGACAGGGCTCAATCAGCCCCAGCATTTT
TRBV29-1	TRBJ1-2	few	.	CSVTSRQYGYTF	TGCAGCGTTACTTCCCGCCAGTATGGCTACACCTTC
TRBV19	TRBJ1-4	.	.	CASSARLRLFF	TGTGCCAGTTCCGCCCGCTTACGACTGTTTTTT
TRBV9	TRBJ1-6	.	.	CASSARRENSPLHF	TGTGCCAGCAGCGCCCGCAGAGAAAATTCACCCCTCCACTTT
TRBV6-5	TRBJ1-1	.	.	CASSYRAAIEAFF	TGTGCCAGCAGTTATCGGGCAGCGATTGAAGCTTTCTTT
TRBV7-2	TRBJ1-1	few	TRBD1	CASSPGQGRVNTEAFF	TGTGCCAGCAGCCCCGGACAGGGGAGGGTAAACACTGAAGCTTTCTTT
TRBV6-5	TRBJ1-2	.	TRBD1	CASSYDPDRGRDGYTF	TGTGCCAGCAGTTATGATCCCGACAGGGGACGGGATGGCTACACCTTC
TRBV9	TRBJ1-4	.	.	CASSVRGGTSEKLFF	TGTGCCAGCAGCGTACGTGGAGGAACCTCTGAAAAACTGTTTTTT
TRBV4-3	TRBJ2-7	.	.	CASSRRGYSYEQYF	TGCGCCAGCAGCCGCAGAGGGTACTCCTACGAGCAGTACTTC